A selection of T cell receptor beta chains follows, all from one sample in a study of cytomegalovirus exposure and HLA in healthy donors. Measured with immunoSEQ multiplex PCR; TCRdb has only the in-frame clones, and not every one. Recorded here are about 160,000 clones; the top ten clones represent 1% to 1.5%. Material for sequencing was PBMCs. These receptors came from a woman aged 55-75 years in good health and CMV-seronegative. Each CDR3 is given without its conserved first and last residue. Fields, in order: J gene, V gene, D gene, CDR3 protein. The D gene is left open where the match is weak.

TRBJ1-6,TRBV27,TRBD1,ASSLRRQGIGSYNSPLH
TRBJ2-2,TRBV7-2,NA,ASSHPGSTGELF
TRBJ1-1,TRBV5-1,TRBD1,ASSPFATGLNTEAF
TRBJ1-3,TRBV14,NA,ASSQGGHTIY
TRBJ1-2,TRBV7-8,TRBD1,ASSFSNRGESYGYT
TRBJ2-2,TRBV5-1,TRBD1,ASSGTGESAGELF
TRBJ1-1,TRBV12-5,NA,APAGGKNTEAF
TRBJ2-2,TRBV9,NA,ASSRVWTGELF
TRBJ2-7,TRBV7-8,TRBD2,ASSLRLAGHEQY
TRBJ2-5,TRBV7-2,NA,ASSQRRDTQETQY
TRBJ2-3,TRBV7-2,TRBD2,ASSLASGDTQY
TRBJ2-2,TRBV9,NA,ASSVAGNTGELF
TRBJ1-6,TRBV6-5,NA,ASRDTANSPLH
TRBJ2-2,TRBV7-9,NA,ASSLAYSDLANTGELF
TRBJ2-7,TRBV9,TRBD1,ASSATGTAPYEQY
TRBJ1-1,TRBV10-3,NA,AISGRGGQPVNTEAF
TRBJ1-3,TRBV5-1,NA,ASSLGDFSSGNTIY
TRBJ2-5,TRBV10-3,TRBD2,AILAGGSQETQY
TRBJ2-5,TRBV11-2,TRBD2,ASSLDRGRGLRETQY
TRBJ1-1,TRBV7-6,TRBD1,ASSLAPRGHTEAF
TRBJ1-1,TRBV7-3,NA,ASSLGGRNTEAF
TRBJ1-1,TRBV7-2,NA,ASSLAPEWGGTEAF
TRBJ2-5,TRBV29-1,NA,SVGRAGAETQY
TRBJ2-1,TRBV10-1,TRBD2,ASSIGLDTEQF
TRBJ2-7,TRBV5-1,TRBD2,ASSLTSGGPAEQY
TRBJ2-2,TRBV6-6,NA,AHLGDTGELF
TRBJ2-1,TRBV5-4,TRBD2,ASSPTSGKDNEQF
TRBJ2-1,TRBV11-3,TRBD1,ASSTGASSYNEQF
TRBJ2-5,TRBV7-9,TRBD2,ASRGLVKETQY
TRBJ2-7,TRBV7-3,NA,ASSSRGFGEQY
TRBJ2-1,TRBV4-2,TRBD2,ASSPAASGRDEQF
TRBJ2-7,TRBV11-2,TRBD1,ASSPIKTGGGGNEQY
TRBJ2-6,TRBV29-1,NA,SARLSSGANVLT
TRBJ2-5,TRBV7-3,NA,ASSLPGSAQY
TRBJ1-1,TRBV7-2,TRBD1,ASSPRGRDTEAF
TRBJ1-1,TRBV25-1,NA,ASSSTEKAYTEAF
TRBJ1-2,TRBV5-1,TRBD1,ASSHDRGGGYT
TRBJ1-2,TRBV29-1,TRBD1,SARQGGTTNYGYA
TRBJ2-1,TRBV5-1,NA,ASSPGRSSAYSTGSYNEQF
TRBJ2-7,TRBV11-1,NA,ASSSDSKKEQY